The 29 T cell receptor beta chains listed next were all sequenced from one sample in a study of cytomegalovirus exposure and HLA in healthy donors listed by TCRdb under 2017. Libraries came from the immunoSEQ multiplex PCR assay. TCRdb limited this immuneACCESS table to in-frame rearrangements with V and J called. A share of clones is missing; checked studies link under half to unresolved V genes, and the rest is unexplained. Present in this sample are 230,000 or so clones, just over 85% of which were seen just once. 2.5% to 3.5% of the sample belongs to the ten largest clones. Sequences were obtained from PBMCs. The receptors derive from a woman aged 18-29 years in good health and CMV-seronegative.

This chain joins TRBV5-1 and TRBJ2-7, with D perhaps matching TRBD2 (5 bases). Looked up from germline, CDR1 is SGHRS and CDR2 is YFSETQ. This CDR3 has 15 amino acids. Trimming shortened V by 5 bases and J by 0 bases, and 15 bases separated the two germline ends. CDR3 in DNA: TGCGCCAGCAGAGGACTTGGCGGCAGCTCCTACGAGCAGTACTTC. This gives the protein CASRGLGGSSYEQYF.

The chain is built from TRBV27 and TRBJ1-1, with unresolved D. CDR1 and CDR2 (germline): MNHEY, SMNVEV (reference sequence). The CDR3 runs to 14 residues. Trimming stripped 4 bases from V and 1 base from J, with 10 bases between. The DNA of the CDR3 is TGTGCCAGCAGTTCCCCCGGGAGGAACACTGAAGCTTTCTTT. Translation gives CASSSPGRNTEAFF.

This clone was seen a few times. Other DNA sequences in the same sample also yield this CDR3. This chain connects TRBV5-1 to TRBJ1-1, with a weak D call TRBD1 (6 bases). From germline, CDR1 is SGHRS and CDR2 YFSETQ. CDR3 size: 14 residues. V lost 0 bases and J 0 bases, leaving 6 bases between the germline ends. The CDR3 nucleotides are TGCGCCAGCAGCTTGGGACAGGTGAACACTGAAGCTTTCTTT. Translated, it gives CASSLGQVNTEAFF.

The chain couples TRBV28 to TRBJ1-5; 12 bases are shared with TRBD1. The junction had 3 bases not matched to a gene; V was cut back by 1 base and J by 5 bases. The germline CDR1 and CDR2 sequences are MDHEN and SYDVKM. The CDR3 sequence is 16 residues long. The CDR3 sequence: CASSLSGTGGYQPQHF. In DNA form, the CDR3 reads TGTGCCAGCAGTTTATCCGGGACAGGGGGCTATCAGCCCCAGCATTTT.

The chain employs TRBV7-8 and TRBJ1-1; 8 nucleotides line up with TRBD1. J lost 0 bases, V lost 1 base, and 4 bases had no gene match. Germline V lookup: CDR1 SGHVS, CDR2 FQNEAQ. The CDR3 totals 16 residues. The CDR3 DNA follows: TGTGCCAGCAGCTTAGACCGGGACAGGCTGAACACTGAAGCTTTCTTT. Encoded protein: CASSLDRDRLNTEAFF.

The chain combines TRBV9 with TRBJ1-4, with D maybe TRBD1 (6 bases). Looked up from germline, CDR1 is SGDLS and CDR2 is YYNGEE. This CDR3 is 11 amino acids long. Trimming took 7 bases from V and 8 from J, leaving 9 bases between them. The CDR3 nucleotides are TGTGCCAGCGGAAGGGGGGAAAAACTGTTTTTT. Protein: CASGRGEKLFF.

V gene TRBV15 combines with J gene TRBJ1-1; tentatively, D is TRBD1 (6 bases). The CDR3 is 13 amino acids. The V end lost 0 bases, the J end lost 10 bases, and 12 bases lay between the germline ends. CDR1 is LNHNV and CDR2 is YYDKDF in the germline V gene (reference sequence). The DNA for the CDR3 is TGTGCCACCAGCAGAGATGGGCGGGGGGCAGCTTTCTTT. Amino acid sequence: CATSRDGRGAAFF.

The count of this clone is one. V is TRBV20-1 and J is TRBJ2-1, with D unclear. In germline, CDR1 is DFQATT, CDR2 SNEGSKA (reference sequence). This CDR3 has 10 amino acids. V shed 3 bases and J shed 8 bases, with 5 bases lying between them. CDR3 amino acids: CSASQYEQFF. As DNA, the CDR3 is TGCAGTGCTAGTCAATATGAGCAGTTCTTC.

This clone was recorded once. The chain has TRBV7-8 and TRBJ1-5; a weak D match, TRBD1 (6 bases). The CDR3 sequence is 16 residues long. The germline V gene encodes CDR1 SGHVS and CDR2 FQNEAQ. Trimming pared 5 bases from V and 1 base from J, leaving 15 bases between. CDR3 DNA sequence: TGTGCCAGCAGCCTGTTAATGCAGGGGAGCAATCAGCCCCAGCATTTT. Translation gives CASSLLMQGSNQPQHF. The full variable domain, completed using reference TRBV7-8 and TRBJ1-5, is GAGVSQSPRYKVAKRGQDVALRCDPISGHVSLFWYQQALGQGPEFLTYFQNEAQLDKSGLPSDRFFAERPEGSVSTLKIQRTQQEDSAVYLCASSLLMQGSNQPQHFGDGTRLSIL.

This clone showed up just once. The gene calls are TRBV25-1 and TRBJ2-5; no reliable D call. Trimming removed 4 bases from V and 4 bases from J, with 10 bases in between. Germline V gene data show CDR1 as MGHDK and CDR2 as SYGVNS. The length of the CDR3 is 13 residues. This chain's CDR3 is CASSVGYGETQYF. As DNA, the CDR3 is TGTGCCAGCAGTGTCGGTTATGGAGAGACCCAGTACTTC.

V gene TRBV7-8 combines with J gene TRBJ2-1, with TRBD1 identical over 8 bases. The CDR3 contains 14 residues. V lost 4 bases, J lost 7 bases, and 6 bases stayed unmatched. Germline V lookup: CDR1 SGHVS, CDR2 FQNEAQ. CDR3 nucleotide sequence: TGTGCCAGCAGCTCGTACCAGGGGGCTAATGAGCAGTTCTTC. Translating gives CASSSYQGANEQFF.

The V and J genes are TRBV18 and TRBJ1-2; tentatively, D is TRBD1 (5 bases). The CDR3 length is 15 residues. V was clipped by 3 bases and J by 8 bases, with 19 bases between them. Germline V gene sequence: CDR1 KGHSH, CDR2 LQKENI. The CDR3 reads CASSPRADTSGGYTF. CDR3 DNA sequence: TGTGCCAGCTCACCCAGGGCCGACACCTCCGGGGGCTACACCTTC. The variable domain in full, with the rest retrieved from reference TRBV18 and TRBJ1-2, is NAGVMQNPRHLVRRRGQEARLRCSPMKGHSHVYWYRQLPEEGLKFMVYLQKENIIDESGMPKERFSAEFPKEGPSILRIQQVVRGDSAAYFCASSPRADTSGGYTFGSGTRLTVV.

The chain links TRBV2 to TRBJ1-4; 9 bases are a match to TRBD1. The CDR3 spans 13 residues. Germline assignment: CDR1 SNHLY and CDR2 FYNNEI. With 6 bases clipped from V and 8 bases from J, the junction kept 4 bases outside the gene matches. CDR3: CASRSGQGEKLFF. CDR3 nucleotides: TGTGCCAGCAGGTCAGGACAGGGGGAAAAACTGTTTTTT.

J is TRBJ2-5 and V is TRBV27; no reliable D call. The V end lost 10 bases, the J end lost 5 bases, and 11 bases lay between the germline ends. The CDR3 length is 11 residues. The V gene's germline CDR1 is MNHEY and CDR2 SMNVEV (reference sequence). CDR3 nucleotide sequence: TGTGCCAACCCCGCCAGGGAGACCCAGTACTTC. Protein: CANPARETQYF.

This clone was counted once. The chain links TRBV5-1 to TRBJ1-4, with D possibly being TRBD1 (6 bases). Germline V gene data show CDR1 as SGHRS and CDR2 as YFSETQ. This CDR3 spans 13 amino acids. Trimming took 2 bases from V and 8 from J, leaving 10 bases between them. DNA for the CDR3: TGCGCCAGCAGCTTTTTGGGGGCCGAAAAACTGTTTTTT. It specifies CASSFLGAEKLFF.

This clone was seen a few times. This chain joins TRBV2 and TRBJ2-7, with 10 bases that match TRBD2. The germline V gene has CDR1 SNHLY and CDR2 FYNNEI. V was pared by 7 bases and J by 0 bases, with 6 bases of the junction left unmatched. CDR3 length equals 15 residues. The CDR3 region is CASKILAGASYEQYF. DNA for the CDR3: TGTGCCAGCAAGATTCTAGCGGGGGCCTCCTACGAGCAGTACTTC.

The chain is built from TRBV27 and TRBJ1-1, with TRBD1 identical over 10 bases. Trimming removed 5 bases from V and 9 bases from J; junction bases left unmatched: 12. The CDR3 is 15 residues long. The germline V gene has CDR1 MNHEY and CDR2 SMNVEV (reference sequence). The CDR3 DNA follows: TGTGCCAGCAGTCACACCGGGACAGGGGCCAGAAAAGCTTTCTTT. It specifies CASSHTGTGARKAFF.

V is TRBV10-3 and J is TRBJ1-3, with D possibly matching TRBD1 (6 bases). This CDR3 is built from 18 residues. Germline-derived CDR1 and CDR2 are ENHRY and SYGVKD. V lost 2 bases and J 0 bases, leaving 17 bases between the germline ends. The CDR3 DNA is TGTGCCATCAGTGAGACGGGACACAGGATAAGCTCTGGAAACACCATATATTTT. Protein product: CAISETGHRISSGNTIYF.

This chain uses TRBV7-9 with TRBJ1-1; weak D call: TRBD1 (5 bases). Germline V lookup: CDR1 SEHNR, CDR2 FQNEAQ (reference sequence). The V end lost 3 bases, the J end lost 0 bases, and 20 bases lay between the germline ends. The CDR3 is 18 residues long. For the CDR3, the DNA is TGTGCCAGCAGCTTGATAGCGGTCGGGGGATGGATGAACACTGAAGCTTTCTTT. It yields the protein CASSLIAVGGWMNTEAFF.

The V and J genes are TRBV11-2 and TRBJ1-2; no clear D. The CDR3 runs 16 residues. V gave up 5 bases and J gave up 5 bases, with 21 bases separating them. In germline, CDR1 is SGHAT, CDR2 FQNNGV. The CDR3 protein is CASSLWVSEGVYGYTF. The DNA of the CDR3 is TGTGCCAGCAGCCTATGGGTCTCCGAGGGCGTTTATGGCTACACCTTC.

V is TRBV5-1 and J is TRBJ1-4; D not certain. The V end lost 4 bases, the J end lost 8 bases, and 15 bases lay between the germline ends. The CDR3 length is 14 residues. Germline loops: CDR1 SGHRS, CDR2 YFSETQ. The CDR3 nucleotides read TGCGCCAGCAGCCGAGACACGGTTGAGGAAAAACTGTTTTTT. Translating it yields CASSRDTVEEKLFF.

The chain uses TRBV30 and TRBJ1-5, with TRBD1 as a possible D gene (6 bases). The V end was cut by 6 bases, the J end by 6 bases, with 18 bases between. Germline V gene data show CDR1 as GTSNPN and CDR2 as SVGIG (reference sequence). The CDR3 covers 14 residues. CDR3 nucleotide sequence: TGTGCCTGCTCTAAGTGGGGGCTGAGTCAGCCCCAGCATTTT. It encodes CACSKWGLSQPQHF.

The V gene is TRBV7-3, the J gene TRBJ2-2, with TRBD2 matching 10 bases. With V trimmed by 2 bases and J by 0 bases, 3 bases remained unmatched. The germline CDR1 and CDR2 sequences are SGHTA and FQGTGA. This CDR3 region has 17 residues. The CDR3 region is CASSLAAGGPNTGELFF. Here the CDR3 DNA reads TGTGCCAGCAGCTTAGCAGCGGGAGGGCCGAACACCGGGGAGCTGTTTTTT.

This clone showed up just once. V usage is TRBV19 and J usage is TRBJ1-5, with D possibly TRBD1 on 5 matching bases. Germline CDR1 LNHDA, CDR2 SQIVND (reference sequence). The CDR3 is made up of 15 amino acids. Trimming cost V 1 base and J 5 bases, with 12 bases left between them. The CDR3 coding sequence is TGTGCCAGTAGTATAGGGGGCAGGGTGCATCAGCCCCAGCATTTT. Translation gives CASSIGGRVHQPQHF.

This chain joins TRBV5-1 and TRBJ2-1; 7 bases line up with TRBD2. V shed 2 bases and J 4 bases; nucleotides not matched to a gene: 9. The CDR3 is 16 residues long. The germline V gene encodes CDR1 SGHRS and CDR2 YFSETQ. Here the CDR3 reads CASSFLLAKSYNEQFF. CDR3 bases: TGCGCCAGCAGCTTTTTACTAGCGAAATCTTACAATGAGCAGTTCTTC.

This sequence joins TRBV7-9 and TRBJ2-1, with D perhaps TRBD1 (5 bases). The CDR3 length is 12 residues. Trimming removed 7 bases at V and 7 bases at J, with 11 bases between. CDR1 and CDR2 from the germline V gene are SEHNR and FQNEAQ (reference sequence). As DNA, the CDR3 is TGTGCCAGCACCGTAGGGGTTAATGAGCAGTTCTTC. It encodes CASTVGVNEQFF.

The chain employs TRBV28 and TRBJ1-5, with D possibly matching TRBD1 (5 bases). CDR1 and CDR2 (germline): MDHEN, SYDVKM. The CDR3 runs to 14 residues. V dropped 2 bases and J dropped 5 bases, with 10 bases sitting between them. The CDR3 DNA is TGTGCCAGCAGTTTAGGGACTCAGTATCAGCCCCAGCATTTT. It is translated as CASSLGTQYQPQHF.

This chain uses TRBV7-9 with TRBJ1-3; 7 nucleotides line up with TRBD1. V shed 1 base and J 2 bases; nucleotides not matched to a gene: 5. The germline V gene has CDR1 SEHNR and CDR2 FQNEAQ (reference sequence). CDR3 length: 16 residues. This chain's CDR3 is CASSLVSGTAGNTIYF. The CDR3, as DNA: TGTGCCAGCAGCTTAGTGTCCGGGACAGCTGGAAACACCATATATTTT.

The V and J genes are TRBV30 and TRBJ1-3; no clear D. V was shortened by 0 bases and J by 0 bases, with 12 bases between the two germline ends. The CDR3 runs 16 residues. In germline, CDR1 is GTSNPN, CDR2 SVGIG (reference sequence). The CDR3 DNA follows: TGTGCCTGGAGTGTAAAGACTCCTACCTCTGGAAACACCATATATTTT. Translation gives CAWSVKTPTSGNTIYF.